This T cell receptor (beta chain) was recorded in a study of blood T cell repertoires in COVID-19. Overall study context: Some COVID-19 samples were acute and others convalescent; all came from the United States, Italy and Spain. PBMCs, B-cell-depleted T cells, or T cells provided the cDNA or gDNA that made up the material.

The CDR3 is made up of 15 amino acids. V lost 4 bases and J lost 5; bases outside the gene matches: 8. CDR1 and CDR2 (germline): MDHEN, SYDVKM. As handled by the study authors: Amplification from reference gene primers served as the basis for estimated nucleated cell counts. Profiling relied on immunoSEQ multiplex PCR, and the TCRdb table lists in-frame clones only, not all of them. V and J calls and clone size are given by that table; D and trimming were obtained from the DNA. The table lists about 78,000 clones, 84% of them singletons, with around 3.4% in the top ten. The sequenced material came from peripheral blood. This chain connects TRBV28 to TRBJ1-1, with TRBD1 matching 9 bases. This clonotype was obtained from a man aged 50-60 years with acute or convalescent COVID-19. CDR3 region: CASSSPGQGGTEAFF. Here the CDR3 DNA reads TGTGCCAGCAGTTCCCCGGGACAGGGTGGGACTGAAGCTTTCTTT. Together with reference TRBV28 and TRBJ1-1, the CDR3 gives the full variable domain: DVKVTQSSRYLVKRTGEKVFLECVQDMDHENMFWYRQDPGLGLRLIYFSYDVKMKEKGDIPEGYSVSREKKERFSLILESASTNQTSMYLCASSSPGQGGTEAFFGQGTRLTVV.